This T cell receptor (beta chain) was retrieved from a study of T cells in Graves' hyperthyroidism and ophthalmopathy. RNA transcripts yielded amplified TCR beta CDR3 regions. TCR CDR3 regions were first amplified by RT-PCR with HTBI primers. TCRdb re-called the multiplex PCR reads with MiXCR, one entry per CDR3 protein. The sample yields about 290,000 distinct CDR3 sequences, approximately 16% seen once. Germline values: CDR1 WSHSY, CDR2 SAAADI. V was clipped by 3 bases and J by 5 bases; unmatched bases: 7. This CDR3 region has 15 residues. Sequences were obtained from blood. The TCR was taken from a woman between 45 and 60 years old with Graves' hyperthyroidism that later progressed to Graves' ophthalmopathy. The gene calls are TRBV10-2 and TRBJ1-1; 9 positions agree with TRBD1. In nucleotides, the CDR3 is TGCGCCAGCAGTGAAGGACGACAGGGGGAGACTGAAGCTTTCTTT. Translated, it gives CASSEGRQGETEAFF.